A selection of T cell receptor beta chains follows, all from one sample in a study of blood T cells in healthy people across ages. TCRdb ran MiXCR on the 5' RACE reads and lists one entry per CDR3 protein. The repertoire holds 1.6 million or so distinct CDR3 sequences, with 34% as singletons. Sequencing was carried out using blood. These receptors originate from a woman in her 30s in good health. The CDR3 runs from the conserved cysteine through the conserved F or W. D genes are given only for firm matches. Size is stated for part of the rows, as once, few or many counts, or as a class when the clone is expanded.

V gene	clone size	D gene	J gene	CDR3 DNA	CDR3 protein
TRBV7-6	few	NA	TRBJ2-3	TGTGCCAGCAGCTTAGCGGACCAAGCAGATACGCAGTATTTT	CASSLADQADTQYF
TRBV2	NA	NA	TRBJ1-5	TGTGCCAGTAGTGAAGTAACGTGGCAGATCAATCAGCCCCAGCATTTT	CASSEVTWQINQPQHF
TRBV6-2/TRBV6-3	once	NA	TRBJ2-2	TGTGCCAGCAGTTACTCGATTCAAGGGACCGGGGAGCTGTTTTTT	CASSYSIQGTGELFF
TRBV28	many	NA	TRBJ2-7	TGTGCCAGCAGACCCGAGTCGGGCATTCGGCAGTACTTC	CASRPESGIRQYF
TRBV6-6	NA	NA	TRBJ2-3	TGTGCCAGCAGCTCTCGGGATGCCACAGATACGCGGTATTTT	CASSSRDATDTRYF
TRBV3-1	NA	NA	TRBJ1-1	TGTGCCAGCAGCCATGGATTCAACACTGAAGCTTTCTTT	CASSHGFNTEAFF
TRBV29-1	few	TRBD2	TRBJ2-1	TGCAGCGGAGGTCCTAGCGGGGGGGACAATGAGCAGTTCTTC	CSGGPSGGDNEQFF
TRBV4-2	few	TRBD2	TRBJ2-7	TGTGCCAGCAGCCCCGAAGATAGCGGGAGTCGCTACGAGCAGTACTTC	CASSPEDSGSRYEQYF
TRBV20-1	NA	NA	TRBJ1-2	TGCAGGGCTAGAGACCCTCAGTTAGGCTACACCTTC	CRARDPQLGYTF
TRBV7-9	few	TRBD1	TRBJ1-1	TGTGCCAGCAGCTTACCCGGGACAGGGAAGATGAACACTGAAGCTTTCTTT	CASSLPGTGKMNTEAFF
TRBV20-1	NA	NA	TRBJ2-7	TGCAGTGGACTTTTCAGCTCCTACGAGCAGTACTTC	CSGLFSSYEQYF
TRBV7-9	few	NA	TRBJ1-1	TGTGCCAGCAGCTTAGCGCACGGGTATGAAGCTTTCTTT	CASSLAHGYEAFF
TRBV6-5	few	NA	TRBJ2-3	TGTGCCAGCACCGACCGAATTACTAGTAAGACGCAGTATTTT	CASTDRITSKTQYF
TRBV30	few	TRBD1	TRBJ2-3	TGTGCCTGGAGTAACAGGGGCCTCACAGATACGCAGTATTTT	CAWSNRGLTDTQYF
TRBV5-1	many	NA	TRBJ1-1	TGCGCCAGCAGCTTGGCGGCAGGGATGAACACTGAAGCTTTCTTT	CASSLAAGMNTEAFF
TRBV28	NA	NA	TRBJ1-2	TGTGCCAGCAGTTTTTTGGGGGCGGACGGCTACACCTTC	CASSFLGADGYTF
TRBV7-3	NA	NA	TRBJ2-2	TGTGCCAGCAGCTTAATACCATACTCCAACACCGGGGAGCTGTTTTTT	CASSLIPYSNTGELFF
TRBV28	NA	TRBD2	TRBJ2-5	TGTGCCAGCAGTTTACCTACTAGCGGGAGCACCCAAGAGACCCAGTACTTC	CASSLPTSGSTQETQYF
TRBV20-1	NA	TRBD1	TRBJ2-3	TGCAGTACTAGAGATATATTAAGGGACAGGGGCGAGGCCACAGATACGCAGTATTTT	CSTRDILRDRGEATDTQYF
TRBV10-3	few	TRBD1	TRBJ1-2	TGTGCCATCAGAAATGGGACAGCCAGAGGCTACACCTTC	CAIRNGTARGYTF
TRBV27	NA	TRBD2	TRBJ2-3	TGTGCCAGCAGAGGGTTTAGCGGGGGCACAGATACGCAGTATTTT	CASRGFSGGTDTQYF
TRBV6-4	NA	TRBD2	TRBJ2-5	TGTGCCAGCAGTGCTAGGGCGGGAGGCATGGAGACCCAGTACTTC	CASSARAGGMETQYF